These 10 T cell receptor beta chains share one sample of origin, sequenced in a study of blood T cells in healthy people across ages. Next came a second PCR, run for about 6 to 12 cycles, which used a sample-barcoded 5' primer along with a J-beta primer mix. Each CDR3 protein gets one entry after TCRdb re-called the 5' RACE reads with MiXCR. The sample shows hundreds of thousands of distinct CDR3 sequences, roughly 31% of them seen only once. Source material: blood. Every receptor here comes from a woman of 80 years or more in good health.

This clonotype has a count of ten or more. The chain combines TRBV5-1 with TRBJ2-7, with TRBD1 identical over 10 bases. The length of the CDR3 is 14 residues. The V gene's germline CDR1 is SGHRS and CDR2 YFSETQ. The junction had 4 bases not matched to a gene; V was cut back by 4 bases and J by 3 bases. CDR3 sequence (DNA): TGCGCCAGCAGCCGGGACAGGGGAGACTACGAGCAGTACTTC. Encoded protein: CASSRDRGDYEQYF. Variable domain in full (rest from reference TRBV5-1 and TRBJ2-7): KAGVTQTPRYLIKTRGQQVTLSCSPISGHRSVSWYQQTPGQGLQFLFEYFSETQRNKGNFPGRFSGRQFSNSRSEMNVSTLELGDSALYLCASSRDRGDYEQYFGPGTRLTVT.

This clonotype was seen ten or more times. V is TRBV24-1 and J is TRBJ2-1; D is ambiguous. CDR1 is KGHDR and CDR2 is SFDVKD in the germline V gene. The CDR3 runs to 12 residues. V lost 5 bases, J lost 5 bases, and 6 bases lay in between. In DNA form, the CDR3 reads TGTGCCACCAGTGGTCCGGACAATGAGCAGTTCTTC. This gives the protein CATSGPDNEQFF.

Points on this clonotype: This may come from a read error, since a much larger clone is one base off. The chain employs TRBV5-6 and TRBJ2-3; TRBD2 aligns across 16 bases. The CDR3 is 18 amino acids. V dropped 6 bases and J dropped 2; count of bases not matched to a gene: 9. Germline V gene sequence: CDR1 SGHDT, CDR2 YYEEEE. The CDR3 nucleotides read TGTGCCAGCAACGCGTCGGGACTAGCGGGGGGGTACACAGATACGCAGTATTTT. Encoded protein: CASNASGLAGGYTDTQYF.

The chain joins TRBV29-1 to TRBJ1-1, with a weak D call TRBD1 (6 bases). With 2 bases removed from V and 10 bases from J, the gap between germline ends came to 20 bases. This CDR3 is 14 amino acids long. Germline CDR1 SQVTM, CDR2 ANQGSEA. The chain's CDR3 is CSVENRVGGYSAFF. In nucleotides, the CDR3 is TGCAGCGTTGAAAACCGGGTGGGGGGCTATTCAGCTTTCTTT.

In this sample, this clonotype turned up many times. This may arise from a read error, as a much more abundant clone is one base away. The chain combines TRBV20-1 with TRBJ2-1, with TRBD1 matching 9 bases. This CDR3 has 15 residues. V was clipped by 4 bases and J by 7 bases; unmatched bases: 11. The V gene's germline CDR1 is DFQATT and CDR2 SNEGSKA (reference sequence). In nucleotides, the CDR3 is TGCAGTGCTATCGGAGGGGACAGGGAGGGAAATGAGCAGTTCTTC. Translated: CSAIGGDREGNEQFF.

This clonotype was seen repeatedly, ten times or more. The chain is built from TRBV2 and TRBJ1-2; D remains unclear. Per the germline V gene, CDR1 is SNHLY and CDR2 is FYNNEI. V was trimmed by 0 bases and J by 4 bases, leaving 9 bases between them. The CDR3 runs to 14 residues. DNA for the CDR3: TGTGCCAGCAGTGAAGCTAGCAGATTCTATGGCTACACCTTC. Encoded protein: CASSEASRFYGYTF.

This clonotype was detected ten times or more. The chain has TRBV6-1 and TRBJ2-7, with 9 bases fitting TRBD1. This CDR3 has 15 amino acids. Trimming removed 1 base from V and 9 bases from J; junction bases left unmatched: 10. The germline V gene has CDR1 MNHNS and CDR2 SASEGT. The CDR3 sequence: CASSEVRGTGKLQYF. DNA of the CDR3: TGTGCCAGCAGTGAAGTTCGGGGGACAGGGAAACTGCAGTACTTC.

Of note for this clonotype: It may be a read error: a sequence one base away is much more abundant. This sequence joins TRBV2 and TRBJ2-1; D perhaps matches TRBD2 (5 bases). The CDR3 is 15 amino acids. Germline-derived CDR1 and CDR2 are SNHLY and FYNNEI. V was pared by 6 bases and J by 0 bases, with 12 bases between. CDR3 in DNA: TGTGCCAGCAGGGTAACTAGAGGCTCCTACAATGAGCAGTTCTTC. Encoded protein: CASRVTRGSYNEQFF. Using reference TRBV2 and TRBJ2-1 for the parts outside the CDR3, the full variable domain is EPEVTQTPSHQVTQMGQEVILRCVPISNHLYFYWYRQILGQKVEFLVSFYNNEISEKSEIFDDQFSVERPDGSNFTLKIRSTKLEDSAMYFCASRVTRGSYNEQFFGPGTRLTVL.

At least ten counts were recorded for this clonotype. DNA for the CDR3: TGCGCCAGCAGCTTTAGGCCAGGACAGCAGCCCCAGCATTTT. Translated, it gives CASSFRPGQQPQHF. The chain is built from TRBV5-1 and TRBJ1-5, with D possibly matching TRBD1 (6 bases). This CDR3 contains 14 residues. Germline V lookup: CDR1 SGHRS, CDR2 YFSETQ. The ends were cut back, 2 bases at V and 7 bases at J, with 13 bases in the middle.

Concerning this clonotype itself: A read error may explain this, as a much larger clone is one base away. This chain uses TRBV7-9 with TRBJ2-7, with TRBD1 as a possible D gene (5 bases). Germline lookup yields CDR1 SEHNR and CDR2 FQNEAQ (reference sequence). CDR3 length equals 14 residues. Trimming cost V 7 bases and J 2 bases, with 15 bases left between them. The chain's CDR3 is CASILTGAPYEQYF. For the CDR3, the DNA is TGTGCCAGCATCCTAACAGGAGCCCCCTACGAGCAGTACTTC. Supplemented by reference TRBV7-9 and TRBJ2-7, the full variable domain reads DTGVSQNPRHKITKRGQNVTFRCDPISEHNRLYWYRQTLGQGPEFLTYFQNEAQLEKSRLLSDRFSAERPKGSFSTLEIQRTEQGDSAMYLCASILTGAPYEQYFGPGTRLTVT.